This T cell receptor (beta chain) was recovered during a study of T cells after yellow fever vaccination. The study, taken as a whole, reports: Secondary responses were weaker yet peaked faster, day 5 versus 15.

Germline V gene data show CDR1 as MNHEY and CDR2 as SVGEGT. The CDR3 totals 15 residues. V trimming: 8 bases; J trimming: 4 bases; junction bases outside the gene matches: 10. TCRdb passed the 5' RACE reads through MiXCR, listing each CDR3 protein once. Seen here are around 340,000 distinct CDR3 sequences, roughly an eighth observed once, and the top ten hold roughly 3%. This clonotype was seen only a few times. Its matching antigen is unknown. The V call is TRBV6-2 or TRBV6-3, the J call TRBJ2-1, with 8 bases lining up with TRBD1. This clonotype was sampled from a man aged 18-30 years who received the YFV17D yellow fever vaccine. The input for sequencing was CD4+ T cells sorted from PBMCs, taken 15 days after the yellow fever booster vaccination. CDR3: CASVKGQVLYNEQFF. In nucleotides, the CDR3 is TGTGCCAGCGTTAAGGGACAGGTGTTGTACAATGAGCAGTTCTTC.